The 30 T cell receptor beta chains below come from one sample, sequenced in a study of identical twins. TCRdb redid the calling of the 5' RACE reads with MiXCR, one entry per CDR3 protein. The sample contains a few hundred thousand distinct CDR3 sequences, around 15% of which appear only once. This sample was shared with a second study, whose subject was yellow fever vaccine responses in identical twins.

The sequencing input was CD4+ T cells sorted from blood. The origin of the receptors is a woman between 18 and 29 years old in good health.

This clonotype was seen a handful of times. This chain uses TRBV2 with TRBJ2-1; 7 bases agree with TRBD2. The germline V gene encodes CDR1 SNHLY and CDR2 FYNNEI. J was trimmed by 4 bases and V by 2 bases; bases with no gene match: 5. This CDR3 has 15 residues. The CDR3 bases are TGTGCCAGCAGTGAAAGGCTAGCGGAGTACAATGAGCAGTTCTTC. This codes for CASSERLAEYNEQFF. Using reference TRBV2 and TRBJ2-1 for the parts outside the CDR3, the full variable domain is EPEVTQTPSHQVTQMGQEVILRCVPISNHLYFYWYRQILGQKVEFLVSFYNNEISEKSEIFDDQFSVERPDGSNFTLKIRSTKLEDSAMYFCASSERLAEYNEQFFGPGTRLTVL.

This clonotype was seen a few times. The rearrangement uses TRBV3-1 and TRBJ1-1, with TRBD1 as a possible D gene (6 bases). Per germline, CDR1 LGHDT and CDR2 YNNKEL (reference sequence). The CDR3 has 14 residues. V was trimmed by 4 bases and J by 10 bases, leaving 19 bases between them. The CDR3 DNA reads TGTGCCAGCAGCCCCCCAGCGGCAGGGGTGGCAGCTTTCTTT. This gives the protein CASSPPAAGVAAFF.

The CDR3 nucleotides read TGCGCCAGCAGGAGGCCCGGTGAGGGCACTGAAGCTTTCTTT. Residues: CASRRPGEGTEAFF. The chain is built from TRBV10-2 and TRBJ1-1; D ambiguous. V was trimmed by 6 bases and J by 4 bases, leaving 15 bases between them. CDR1 is WSHSY, CDR2 SAAADI, per germline. The CDR3 spans 14 residues.

The V and J genes are TRBV5-1 and TRBJ2-2; a possible D gene is TRBD1 (6 bases). This CDR3 spans 16 amino acids. Trimming stripped 4 bases from V and 1 base from J, with 14 bases between. CDR1 and CDR2 from the germline V gene are SGHRS and YFSETQ. The CDR3 region is CASSPLTGWNTGELFF. CDR3 DNA: TGCGCCAGCAGCCCCCTAACAGGGTGGAACACCGGGGAGCTGTTTTTT.

This clonotype was recorded at least ten times. The V call is TRBV7-2, the J call TRBJ2-2, with a possible D match to TRBD2 (5 bases). CDR1 SGHTA and CDR2 FQGNSA come from the germline V gene. The CDR3 consists of 15 residues. V lost 5 bases and J 0 bases, leaving 10 bases between the germline ends. DNA for the CDR3: TGTGCCAGCAGCCGACAAGCGGCGAACACCGGGGAGCTGTTTTTT. It is translated as CASSRQAANTGELFF.

This clonotype showed up just a few times. The rearrangement joins TRBV9 to TRBJ2-1, with TRBD2 matching over 7 bases. The CDR3 totals 14 residues. Germline CDR1 reads SGDLS; CDR2 reads YYNGEE. The junction had 3 bases not matched to a gene; V was cut back by 0 bases and J by 6 bases. The CDR3 protein is CASSVGPGGNEQFF. CDR3 DNA sequence: TGTGCCAGCAGCGTAGGACCGGGGGGCAATGAGCAGTTCTTC. Using reference TRBV9 and TRBJ2-1 for the parts outside the CDR3, the full variable domain is DSGVTQTPKHLITATGQRVTLRCSPRSGDLSVYWYQQSLDQGLQFLIQYYNGEERAKGNILERFSAQQFPDLHSELNLSSLELGDSALYFCASSVGPGGNEQFFGPGTRLTVL.

In this sample, this clonotype turned up a few times. The genes are TRBV20-1 and TRBJ2-2; possibly TRBD2 for D (6 bases). The CDR3 runs 13 residues. Trimming left V 3 bases short and J 6 bases short, with 11 bases between. Germline V gene sequence: CDR1 DFQATT, CDR2 SNEGSKA (reference sequence). The CDR3 region is CSASTSSAGELFF. CDR3 coding DNA: TGCAGTGCTAGCACTAGCTCTGCCGGGGAGCTGTTTTTT.

The V call is TRBV12-3 or TRBV12-4, the J call TRBJ1-6; D call uncertain. CDR3 length: 13 residues. Trimming shortened V by 2 bases and J by 9 bases, and 8 bases separated the two germline ends. For the CDR3, the DNA is TGTGCCAGCAGTTTAAGGTTACTTTCACCCCTCCACTTT. Protein sequence: CASSLRLLSPLHF.

This clonotype has a count of ten or more. The V and J genes are TRBV5-1 and TRBJ1-1, with D unclear. The CDR3 is 15 amino acids. The germline V and J ends were trimmed by 0 bases and 0 bases, with 9 bases remaining between them. CDR1 is SGHRS and CDR2 is YFSETQ in the germline V gene. CDR3 nucleotide sequence: TGCGCCAGCAGCTTGGCCGGACGGCTGAACACTGAAGCTTTCTTT. Amino acids: CASSLAGRLNTEAFF.

This clonotype has a handful of counts. The rearrangement uses TRBV7-8 and TRBJ2-7, with D possibly being TRBD2 (5 bases). The V gene lost 3 bases and the J gene lost 0 bases, with 12 bases spanning the gap. There are 15 residues in the CDR3. Per the germline V gene, CDR1 is SGHVS and CDR2 is FQNEAQ. In DNA, the CDR3 is TGTGCCAGCAGCTTGACTATAGGGAGCTCCTACGAGCAGTACGTC. Encoded protein: CASSLTIGSSYEQYV.

In its sample, this clonotype was seen many times. CDR3 nucleotides: TGCGCCAGCAGCTACACCAAGGGGGCTAGCGGGATACAGACAGATACGCAGTATTTT. Protein sequence: CASSYTKGASGIQTDTQYF. The chain combines TRBV5-1 with TRBJ2-3; TRBD2 agrees at 9 bases. The germline gives CDR1 SGHRS, CDR2 YFSETQ. This CDR3 is built from 19 residues. J was trimmed by 3 bases and V by 3 bases; bases with no gene match: 17.

In its sample, this clonotype was seen a few times. This chain connects TRBV12-5 to TRBJ2-1; 7 bases map to TRBD2. Per germline, CDR1 LGHNT and CDR2 FRNRAP. With V trimmed by 5 bases and J by 10 bases, 5 bases remained unmatched. The CDR3 consists of 12 residues. The CDR3 DNA reads TGTGCTAGTGGTGAACTAGCGAGAGAGCAGTTCTTC. It encodes CASGELAREQFF. Using reference TRBV12-5 and TRBJ2-1 for the parts outside the CDR3, the full variable domain is DARVTQTPRHKVTEMGQEVTMRCQPILGHNTVFWYRQTMMQGLELLAYFRNRAPLDDSGMPKDRFSAEMPDATLATLKIQPSEPRDSAVYFCASGELAREQFFGPGTRLTVL.

In its sample, this clonotype was seen a few times. The CDR3 reads CASSWGRGQETQYF. The CDR3 DNA follows: TGTGCCAGCAGTTGGGGTAGGGGGCAAGAGACCCAGTACTTC. This chain connects TRBV12-3 or TRBV12-4 to TRBJ2-5, with D possibly TRBD1 on 6 matching bases. The CDR3 is 14 amino acids. The V and J ends lost 4 bases and 2 bases respectively, with 11 bases between them.

There are a few counts of this clonotype. The chain carries TRBV24-1 and TRBJ1-2, with 9 bases lining up with TRBD1. The CDR3 has 15 amino acids. Germline assignment: CDR1 KGHDR and CDR2 SFDVKD. With 3 bases clipped from V and 4 bases from J, the junction kept 5 bases outside the gene matches. CDR3 coding DNA: TGTGCCACCAGTGATCCGGGACAGGGCCCCTATGGCTACACCTTC. It codes for CATSDPGQGPYGYTF.

This clonotype has just a few counts. The CDR3 DNA sequence: TGTGCCAGCAGCCCCGTTGGGGTTACTGAAGCTTTCTTT. Residues: CASSPVGVTEAFF. The chain joins TRBV7-2 to TRBJ1-1; D call uncertain. The CDR3 is made up of 13 amino acids. Trimming pared 5 bases from V and 5 bases from J, leaving 12 bases between. Looked up from germline, CDR1 is SGHTA and CDR2 is FQGNSA.

The CDR3 loop reads CSALDRSETQYF. The CDR3 coding sequence is TGCAGTGCTTTGGACAGGTCAGAGACCCAGTACTTC. The chain joins TRBV20-1 to TRBJ2-5; TRBD1 matches 7 bases. This CDR3 is built from 12 residues. The germline gives CDR1 DFQATT, CDR2 SNEGSKA (reference sequence). V lost 5 bases, J lost 4 bases, and 4 bases stayed unmatched.

CDR3 nucleotide sequence: TGTGCCAGCACCCGGGAGGACTCGGGGATAGGGGCTTTCTTT. Translated: CASTREDSGIGAFF. The V gene is TRBV2, the J gene TRBJ1-1; D unclear. Trimming took off 7 bases at V and 11 bases at J, with 23 bases between the two ends. The germline V gene has CDR1 SNHLY and CDR2 FYNNEI. The CDR3 runs to 14 residues.

The chain joins TRBV12-3 or TRBV12-4 to TRBJ2-7; TRBD2 is a possible D gene (6 bases). V gave up 1 base and J gave up 3 bases, with 10 bases separating them. CDR3 length: 14 amino acids. The CDR3 is CASSLGLASYEQYF. In DNA form, the CDR3 reads TGTGCCAGCAGTTTAGGCCTAGCGAGCTACGAGCAGTACTTC.

The chain has TRBV12-3 or TRBV12-4 and TRBJ2-3; 7 bases map to TRBD1. The V segment lost 8 bases and the J segment 1 base; nucleotides outside the gene matches: 12. The CDR3 loop spans 16 amino acids. The CDR3 here is CASSSPHGQGTDTQYF. CDR3 DNA sequence: TGTGCCAGCTCCTCACCTCACGGACAGGGCACAGATACGCAGTATTTT.

The CDR3 sequence: CSAKTGTGGGEKLFF. For the CDR3, the DNA is TGCAGTGCTAAGACCGGGACAGGGGGCGGCGAAAAACTGTTTTTT. The chain carries TRBV20-1 and TRBJ1-4; 12 bases align to TRBD1. Germline V gene sequence: CDR1 DFQATT, CDR2 SNEGSKA (reference sequence). This CDR3 contains 15 residues. Trimming took 4 bases from V and 8 from J; bases not matched to a gene: 8.

The rearrangement links TRBV12-3 or TRBV12-4 to TRBJ1-1; a possible D gene is TRBD1 (6 bases). This CDR3 spans 15 amino acids. Trimming removed 8 bases at V and 2 bases at J, with 18 bases between. Here the CDR3 reads CASSYYRESNTEAFF. CDR3 DNA: TGTGCCAGCTCTTATTACAGGGAGTCAAACACTGAAGCTTTCTTT.

V is TRBV29-1 and J is TRBJ2-7; unclear D gene. This CDR3 has 13 amino acids. The V end lost 3 bases, the J end lost 3 bases, and 12 bases lay between the germline ends. Germline V gene lookup returns CDR1 SQVTM and CDR2 ANQGSEA. The CDR3 nucleotides read TGCAGCGTTGAGGATTGGCCTAACTACGAGCAGTACTTC. Translated, it gives CSVEDWPNYEQYF.

This clonotype has a count of ten or more. The chain uses TRBV12-3 or TRBV12-4 and TRBJ2-2; 12 bases map to TRBD2. V shed 6 bases and J 2 bases; nucleotides not matched to a gene: 4. This CDR3 has 16 amino acids. Here the CDR3 reads CASSLLAGGNTGELFF. CDR3 nucleotide sequence: TGTGCCAGCAGCTTACTAGCGGGAGGTAACACCGGGGAGCTGTTTTTT.

The chain carries TRBV5-1 and TRBJ2-3, with no clear D. Trimming stripped 0 bases from V and 5 bases from J, with 10 bases between. This CDR3 is built from 14 residues. CDR1 is SGHRS, CDR2 YFSETQ, per germline. CDR3 nucleotides: TGCGCCAGCAGCTTGGCACAGAAGATAGATACGCAGTATTTT. Translating it yields CASSLAQKIDTQYF.

This chain joins TRBV10-3 and TRBJ2-1; 12 bases agree with TRBD2. The ends lost 10 bases at V and 1 base at J; junction bases unmatched: 14. The CDR3 length is 18 residues. Germline assignment: CDR1 ENHRY and CDR2 SYGVKD. The CDR3 sequence is CATLTGTSGSLSYNEQFF. For the CDR3, the DNA is TGTGCCACTCTAACCGGGACTAGCGGGTCATTATCCTACAATGAGCAGTTCTTC.

V usage is TRBV15 and J usage is TRBJ1-5; TRBD1 matches 7 bases. Germline V lookup: CDR1 LNHNV, CDR2 YYDKDF (reference sequence). This CDR3 is built from 14 residues. The trim removed 1 base at V and 4 bases at J, leaving 1 base unmatched. CDR3 sequence reads: CATSRVRGNQPQHF. The CDR3 DNA is TGTGCCACCAGCAGAGTCAGGGGGAATCAGCCCCAGCATTTT.

The sample holds a few counts of this clonotype. The chain carries TRBV15 and TRBJ2-3; the D gene is possibly TRBD2 (6 bases). The CDR3 is made up of 14 amino acids. The germline V gene encodes CDR1 LNHNV and CDR2 YYDKDF (reference sequence). Trimming stripped 0 bases from V and 4 bases from J, with 8 bases between. CDR3 nucleotides: TGTGCCACCAGCAGAGATAGACTAGCAGATACGCAGTATTTT. Translating gives CATSRDRLADTQYF.

The chain is built from TRBV20-1 and TRBJ2-3, with TRBD1 matching over 7 bases. V lost 6 bases to trimming and J lost 4 bases; unmatched junction nucleotides: 10. The CDR3 sequence is 14 residues long. Per germline, CDR1 DFQATT and CDR2 SNEGSKA (reference sequence). The CDR3 loop reads CSAPPRGGADTQYF. The CDR3 DNA is TGCAGTGCCCCGCCCCGAGGGGGCGCAGATACGCAGTATTTT.

This clonotype was recorded a few times. As DNA, the CDR3 is TGTGCCAGCTCCACTAGCGGGAATCTGGCAGATACGCAGTATTTT. Translated, it gives CASSTSGNLADTQYF. The V gene is TRBV12-3 or TRBV12-4, the J gene TRBJ2-3; 10 bases line up with TRBD2. V gave up 8 bases and J gave up 4 bases; unmatched junction bases: 9. The CDR3 totals 15 residues.

This clonotype was counted many times. The chain has TRBV29-1 and TRBJ2-7, with 10 bases matching TRBD1. In germline, CDR1 is SQVTM, CDR2 ANQGSEA. The CDR3 spans 15 residues. Germline trimming cut 5 bases from V and 1 base from J; bases unmatched to any gene: 8. The CDR3 DNA reads as TGCAGCGTTTCCCCGGGGACAGGGGTTTCCTACGAGCAGTACTTC. Its protein product is CSVSPGTGVSYEQYF.